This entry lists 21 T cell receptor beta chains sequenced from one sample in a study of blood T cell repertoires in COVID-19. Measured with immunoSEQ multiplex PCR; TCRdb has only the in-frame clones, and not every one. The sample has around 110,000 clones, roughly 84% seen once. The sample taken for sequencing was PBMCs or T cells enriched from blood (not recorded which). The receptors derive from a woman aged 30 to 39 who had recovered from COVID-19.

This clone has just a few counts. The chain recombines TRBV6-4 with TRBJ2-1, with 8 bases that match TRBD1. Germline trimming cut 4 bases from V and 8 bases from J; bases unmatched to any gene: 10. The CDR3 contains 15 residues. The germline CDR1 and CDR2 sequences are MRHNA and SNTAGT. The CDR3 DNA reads TGTGCCAGCAGTGCGTCACAGGGGGAGCGAGATGAGCAGTTCTTC. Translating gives CASSASQGERDEQFF.

The CDR3 bases are TGTGCCAGCAGTTACGGTGGGGGGTCTGCTGAAGCTTTCTTT. Translation: CASSYGGGSAEAFF. The J gene is TRBJ1-1, the V gene TRBV6-2 or TRBV6-3; tentative D call: TRBD1 (5 bases). V was trimmed by 2 bases and J by 6 bases, leaving 13 bases between them. Germline CDR1 reads MNHEY; CDR2 reads SVGEGT. This CDR3 is 14 amino acids long.

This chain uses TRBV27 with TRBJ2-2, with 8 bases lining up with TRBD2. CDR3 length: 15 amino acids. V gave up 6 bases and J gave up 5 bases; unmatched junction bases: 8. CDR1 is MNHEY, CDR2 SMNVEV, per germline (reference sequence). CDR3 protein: CASRPAGAGTGELFF. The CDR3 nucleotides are TGTGCCAGCAGGCCAGCGGGAGCGGGAACCGGGGAGCTGTTTTTT.

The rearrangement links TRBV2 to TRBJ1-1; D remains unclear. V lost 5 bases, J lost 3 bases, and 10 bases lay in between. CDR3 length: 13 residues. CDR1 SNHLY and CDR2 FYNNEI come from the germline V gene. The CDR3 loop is CASSMREYTEAFF. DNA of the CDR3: TGTGCCAGCAGTATGAGGGAGTACACTGAAGCTTTCTTT.

CDR3 in DNA: TGCGCCAGCAGCTTGGCCGGGGTGTCTGAAGCTTTCTTT. It is translated as CASSLAGVSEAFF. The chain joins TRBV5-1 to TRBJ1-1; D uncertain. The germline V gene encodes CDR1 SGHRS and CDR2 YFSETQ. The CDR3 covers 13 residues. V was cut by 0 bases and J by 6 bases, with 9 bases left in between.

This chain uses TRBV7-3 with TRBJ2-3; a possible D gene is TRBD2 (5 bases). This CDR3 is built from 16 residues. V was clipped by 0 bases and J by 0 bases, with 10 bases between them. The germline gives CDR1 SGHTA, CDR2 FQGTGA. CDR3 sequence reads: CASSLTSGSSTDTQYF. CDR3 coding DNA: TGTGCCAGCAGCTTAACAAGCGGAAGTAGCACAGATACGCAGTATTTT. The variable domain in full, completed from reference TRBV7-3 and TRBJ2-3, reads GAGVSQTPSNKVTEKGKYVELRCDPISGHTALYWYRQSLGQGPEFLIYFQGTGAADDSGLPNDRFFAVRPEGSVSTLKIQRTERGDSAVYLCASSLTSGSSTDTQYFGPGTRLTVL.

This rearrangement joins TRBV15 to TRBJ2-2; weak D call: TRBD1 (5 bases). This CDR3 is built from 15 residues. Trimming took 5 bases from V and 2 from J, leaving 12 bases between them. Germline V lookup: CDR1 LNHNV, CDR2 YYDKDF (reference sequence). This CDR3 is CATSGRQINTGELFF. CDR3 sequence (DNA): TGTGCCACCAGCGGGCGACAGATTAACACCGGGGAGCTGTTTTTT.

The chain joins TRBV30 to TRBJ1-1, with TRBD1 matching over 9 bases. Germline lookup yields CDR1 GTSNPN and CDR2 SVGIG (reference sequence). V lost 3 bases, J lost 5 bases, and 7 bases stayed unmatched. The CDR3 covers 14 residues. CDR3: CAWSAGQGATEAFF. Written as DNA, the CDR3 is TGTGCCTGGAGCGCGGGACAGGGTGCGACTGAAGCTTTCTTT.

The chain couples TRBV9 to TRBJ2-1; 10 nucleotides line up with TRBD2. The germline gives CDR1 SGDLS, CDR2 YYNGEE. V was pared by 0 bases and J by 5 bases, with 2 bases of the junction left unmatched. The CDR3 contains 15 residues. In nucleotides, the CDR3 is TGTGCCAGCAGCGTAGGGACTAGCGGAGACAATGAGCAGTTCTTC. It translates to CASSVGTSGDNEQFF. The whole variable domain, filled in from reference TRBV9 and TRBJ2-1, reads DSGVTQTPKHLITATGQRVTLRCSPRSGDLSVYWYQQSLDQGLQFLIQYYNGEERAKGNILERFSAQQFPDLHSELNLSSLELGDSALYFCASSVGTSGDNEQFFGPGTRLTVL.

CDR3 residues: CASTPRRGSEAFF. The CDR3 DNA reads TGTGCCAGCACCCCCCGGCGAGGGTCTGAAGCTTTCTTT. This chain joins TRBV28 and TRBJ1-1; D call uncertain. Trimming left V 7 bases short and J 6 bases short, with 15 bases between. The CDR3 length is 13 residues. Germline lookup yields CDR1 MDHEN and CDR2 SYDVKM.

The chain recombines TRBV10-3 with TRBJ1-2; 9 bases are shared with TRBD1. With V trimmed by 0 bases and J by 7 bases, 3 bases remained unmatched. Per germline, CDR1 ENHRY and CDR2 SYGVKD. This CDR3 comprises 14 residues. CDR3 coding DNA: TGTGCCATCAGTGAGTCGGGACAGGGAGGTGGCTACACCTTC. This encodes CAISESGQGGGYTF.

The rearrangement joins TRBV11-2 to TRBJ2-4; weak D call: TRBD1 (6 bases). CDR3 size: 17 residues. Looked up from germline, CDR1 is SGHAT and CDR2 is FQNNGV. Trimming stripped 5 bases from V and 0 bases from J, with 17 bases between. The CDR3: CASSPVGGRIAKNIQYF. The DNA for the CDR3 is TGTGCCAGCAGCCCCGTAGGGGGTAGAATAGCCAAAAACATTCAGTACTTC. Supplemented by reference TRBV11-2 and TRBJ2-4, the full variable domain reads EAGVAQSPRYKIIEKRQSVAFWCNPISGHATLYWYQQILGQGPKLLIQFQNNGVVDDSQLPKDRFSAERLKGVDSTLKIQPAKLEDSAVYLCASSPVGGRIAKNIQYFGAGTRLSVL.

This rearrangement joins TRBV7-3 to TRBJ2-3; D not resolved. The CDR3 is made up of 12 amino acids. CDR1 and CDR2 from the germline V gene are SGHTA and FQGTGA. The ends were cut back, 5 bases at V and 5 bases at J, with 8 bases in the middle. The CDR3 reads CASSRVGDTQYF. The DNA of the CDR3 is TGTGCCAGCAGCCGGGTGGGAGATACGCAGTATTTT.

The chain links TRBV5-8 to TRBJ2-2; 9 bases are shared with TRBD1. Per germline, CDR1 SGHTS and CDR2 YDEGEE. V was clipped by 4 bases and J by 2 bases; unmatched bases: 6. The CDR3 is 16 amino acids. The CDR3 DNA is TGTGCCAGCAGCAGACACAGGGGGCCCAACACCGGGGAGCTGTTTTTT. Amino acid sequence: CASSRHRGPNTGELFF.

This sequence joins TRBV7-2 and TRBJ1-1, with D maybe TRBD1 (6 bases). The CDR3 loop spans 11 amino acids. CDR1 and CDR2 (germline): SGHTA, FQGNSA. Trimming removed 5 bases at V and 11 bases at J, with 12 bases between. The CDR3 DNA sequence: TGTGCCAGCAGCCGTACAGGGTTGGCTTTCTTT. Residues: CASSRTGLAFF.

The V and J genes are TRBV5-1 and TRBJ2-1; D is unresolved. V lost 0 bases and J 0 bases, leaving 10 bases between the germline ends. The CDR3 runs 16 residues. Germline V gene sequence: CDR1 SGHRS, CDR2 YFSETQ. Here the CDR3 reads CASSLATSGSYNEQFF. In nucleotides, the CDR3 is TGCGCCAGCAGCTTGGCCACGAGTGGCTCCTACAATGAGCAGTTCTTC.

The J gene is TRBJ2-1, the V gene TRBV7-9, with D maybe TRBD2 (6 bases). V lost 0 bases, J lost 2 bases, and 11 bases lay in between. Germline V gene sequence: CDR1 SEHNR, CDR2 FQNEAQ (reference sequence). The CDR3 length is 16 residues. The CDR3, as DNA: TGTGCCAGCAGCTTAGCGGGTCTAGCGCCCTACAATGAGCAGTTCTTC. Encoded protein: CASSLAGLAPYNEQFF.

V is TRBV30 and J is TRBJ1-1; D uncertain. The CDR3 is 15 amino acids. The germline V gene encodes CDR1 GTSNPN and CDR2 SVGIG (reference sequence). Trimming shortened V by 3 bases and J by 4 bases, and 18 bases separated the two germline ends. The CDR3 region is CAWRPKEVSLTEAFF. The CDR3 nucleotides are TGTGCCTGGAGGCCCAAAGAAGTGAGTCTCACTGAAGCTTTCTTT.

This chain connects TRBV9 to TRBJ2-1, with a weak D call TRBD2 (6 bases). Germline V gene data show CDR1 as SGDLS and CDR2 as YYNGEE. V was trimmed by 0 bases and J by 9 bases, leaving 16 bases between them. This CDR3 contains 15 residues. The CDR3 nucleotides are TGTGCCAGCAGCGTAGAGAGTAGCCGGGGAGGTGAGCAGTTCTTC. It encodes CASSVESSRGGEQFF.

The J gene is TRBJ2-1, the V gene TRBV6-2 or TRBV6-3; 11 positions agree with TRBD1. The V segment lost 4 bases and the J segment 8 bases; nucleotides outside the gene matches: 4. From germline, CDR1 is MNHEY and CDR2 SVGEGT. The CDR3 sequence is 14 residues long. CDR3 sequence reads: CASSSGQGAYEQFF. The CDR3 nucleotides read TGTGCCAGCAGTTCCGGACAGGGGGCGTATGAGCAGTTCTTC.

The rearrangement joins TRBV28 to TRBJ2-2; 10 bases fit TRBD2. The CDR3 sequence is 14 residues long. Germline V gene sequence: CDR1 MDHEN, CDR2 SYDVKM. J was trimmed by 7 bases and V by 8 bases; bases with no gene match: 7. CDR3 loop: CASYPSGSYGELFF. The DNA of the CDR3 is TGTGCCAGCTATCCTAGCGGGAGTTACGGGGAGCTGTTTTTT.